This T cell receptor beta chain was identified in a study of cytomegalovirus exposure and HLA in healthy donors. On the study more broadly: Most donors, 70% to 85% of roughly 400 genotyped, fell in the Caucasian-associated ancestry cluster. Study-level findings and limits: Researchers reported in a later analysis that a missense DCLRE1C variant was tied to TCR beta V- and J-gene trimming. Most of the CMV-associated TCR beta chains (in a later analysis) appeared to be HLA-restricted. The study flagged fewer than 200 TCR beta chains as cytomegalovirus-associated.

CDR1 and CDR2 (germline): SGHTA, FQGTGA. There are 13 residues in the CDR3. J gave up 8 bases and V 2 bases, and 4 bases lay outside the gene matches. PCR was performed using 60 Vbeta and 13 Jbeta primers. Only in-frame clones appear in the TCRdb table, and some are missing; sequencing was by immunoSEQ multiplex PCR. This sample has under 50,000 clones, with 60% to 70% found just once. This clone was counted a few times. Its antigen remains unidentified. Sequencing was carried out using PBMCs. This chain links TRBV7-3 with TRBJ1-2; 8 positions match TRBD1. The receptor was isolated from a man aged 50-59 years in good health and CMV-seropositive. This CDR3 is CASSLQGAEGYTF. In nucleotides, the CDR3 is TGTGCCAGCAGCTTACAGGGGGCTGAGGGCTACACCTTC. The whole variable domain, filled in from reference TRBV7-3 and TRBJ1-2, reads GAGVSQTPSNKVTEKGKYVELRCDPISGHTALYWYRQSLGQGPEFLIYFQGTGAADDSGLPNDRFFAVRPEGSVSTLKIQRTERGDSAVYLCASSLQGAEGYTFGSGTRLTVV.